Listed here are 21 T cell receptor gamma chains from one sample, sequenced in a study of gamma delta lymphoproliferative disorders and STAT genes. The receptor sequences were amplified from genomic DNA of peripheral blood mononuclear cells. TCRdb used CATT to re-call clones from the multiplex PCR reads. Counted here are 700 or so gamma-chain clones, about 8.8% occurring once; the ten biggest clones make up about 40%. The sample consisted of blood. The receptors were sampled from a human donor in good health.

This clone is labeled medium-sized. The chain is built from TRGV2 and TRGJ1 or TRGJ2. TCRdb leaves out the J gene; it was filled in here by matching the DNA to germline. Trimming at V came to 1 base and at J to 0 bases, leaving 3 bases not matched to a gene. The CDR3 totals 14 residues. The germline V gene encodes CDR1 EGSNGY and CDR2 YDSYNSKV. The CDR3 DNA reads as TGTGCCACCTGGGACGGTGAGAATTATTATAAGAAACTCTTT. Protein product: CATWDGENYYKKLF.

This chain links TRGV2 with TRGJP1. Because TCRdb records no J gene, it was assigned here through a match of the DNA to germline. V lost 6 bases, J lost 10 bases, and 5 bases stayed unmatched. Germline lookup yields CDR1 EGSNGY and CDR2 YDSYNSKV. The CDR3 contains 11 residues. CDR3 loop: CATWLTWFKIF. CDR3 nucleotide sequence: TGTGCCACCTGGCTAACTTGGTTCAAGATATTT.

Only a few counts were recorded for this clone. This DNA translates differently at residue 11 from the TCRdb protein, which is that of a much larger clone; a read error is likely, and the protein shown is the DNA's own translation. The rearrangement joins TRGV2 to TRGJP1. The J gene was missing in TCRdb and was found by matching the end of the DNA to germline. This CDR3 has 16 residues. Germline assignment: CDR1 EGSNGY and CDR2 YDSYNSKV. The CDR3 loop reads CATWDGLYTTDWFKIF. The CDR3 bases are TGTGCCACCTGGGACGGCTTATATACCACTGATTGGTTCAAGATATTT.

With regard to this clone: The DNA is left out, because the CDR3 cannot be placed on it with certainty; the CDR3 is given as TCRdb lists it. The V gene was identified as TRGV2, while no J gene was called. The CDR3 is 20 residues long, ends included. In germline, CDR1 is EGSNGY, CDR2 YDSYNSKV. The CDR3 loop reads CATWDGQLDIRNSLAVEQHF.

About this clone itself: The limits of the CDR3 on the DNA are not certain, so only TCRdb's listed CDR3 is given. No J gene was called, and the V gene is TRGV11. TRGV11 is treated as an ORF (open reading frame) with a function not yet certain. The CDR3 contains 13 residues when both ends are counted. CDR3 amino acids: CTTVPAGLRENLF.

This clone is medium-sized within its sample. The rearrangement uses TRGV10 and TRGJ1 or TRGJ2. The J gene is absent in TCRdb and was assigned here via DNA matching to germline. Being an ORF, TRGV10 has a function that is uncertain. V lost 8 bases, J lost 4 bases, and 12 bases stayed unmatched. CDR3 length: 14 residues. Here the CDR3 DNA reads TGTGCTGCGTGGGATCCCCGGGAATATTATAAGAAACTCTTT. It encodes CAAWDPREYYKKLF.

By frequency in the sample, this clone is large (0.1 to 1%). The chain carries TRGV10 and TRGJ1 or TRGJ2. TCRdb leaves out the J gene; it was filled in here by matching the DNA to germline. TRGV10 is assigned to the ORF class and has an uncertain function. Trimming removed 8 bases from V and 3 bases from J; junction bases left unmatched: 11. The CDR3 contains 14 residues. CDR3 nucleotide sequence: TGTGCTGCGTGGGATTATACGCTTTATTATAAGAAACTCTTT. The encoded protein is CAAWDYTLYYKKLF.

By frequency in the sample, this clone is medium-sized. This chain joins TRGV9 and TRGJ1 or TRGJ2. No J gene was available from TCRdb, and it was assigned here by a germline match of the DNA. Germline assignment: CDR1 GITISATS and CDR2 ISYDGTV (reference sequence). The CDR3 contains 14 residues. Losses at the gene ends were 0 bases for V and 6 bases for J; bases not matched to a gene: 8. CDR3 DNA sequence: TGTGCCTTGTGGGAGGTGCCAATAGCTTATAAGAAACTCTTT. Its translation: CALWEVPIAYKKLF.

The chain uses TRGV10 and TRGJ1 or TRGJ2. TCRdb gives no J gene; it was assigned here by matching the DNA to germline. TRGV10 is noted as an ORF with a role that remains uncertain. J lost 9 bases, V lost 8 bases, and 11 bases had no gene match. CDR3 length: 12 residues. This CDR3 reads CAAWDYYVKKLF. As DNA, the CDR3 is TGTGCTGCGTGGGATTATTATGTTAAGAAACTCTTT.

Sample share makes this clone large. The DNA is left out, because the CDR3 cannot be placed on it with certainty; the CDR3 is given as TCRdb lists it. The V gene is listed as TRGV11; no J gene was called. TRGV11 is designated an ORF whose function remains uncertain. Including both end residues, the CDR3 is 13 amino acids long. The CDR3 region is CTTVPAGWLWKLF.

In its sample, this clone ranks as large. The V gene is TRGV2, the J gene TRGJ1 or TRGJ2. The J gene, missing from TCRdb, was assigned here through DNA to germline matching. CDR1 EGSNGY and CDR2 YDSYNSKV come from the germline V gene. V lost 0 bases to trimming and J lost 5 bases; unmatched junction nucleotides: 7. This CDR3 comprises 14 residues. The CDR3 sequence is CATWDGLTDYKKLF. CDR3 DNA sequence: TGTGCCACCTGGGACGGGCTGACTGATTATAAGAAACTCTTT.

This clone is large (0.1 to 1%) within its sample. The CDR3 region is CAAWVDTTGWFKIF. In DNA, the CDR3 is TGTGCTGCGTGGGTTGATACCACTGGTTGGTTCAAGATATTT. The V gene is TRGV10, the J gene TRGJP1. TCRdb is silent on the J gene; assignment here came from matching the DNA to germline. TRGV10 belongs to the ORF category, with a function that is uncertain. The CDR3 covers 14 residues. V shed 8 bases and J 0 bases; nucleotides not matched to a gene: 4.

This clone is large by share. This chain links TRGV10 with TRGJP1. The J gene, missing from TCRdb, was assigned here through DNA to germline matching. TRGV10 is an ORF, with its function uncertain. V shed 8 bases and J 0 bases; nucleotides not matched to a gene: 10. The CDR3 spans 16 residues. The CDR3 loop is CAAWDPNYTTGWFKIF. The CDR3 nucleotides are TGTGCTGCGTGGGATCCCAACTATACCACTGGTTGGTTCAAGATATTT.

This clone is categorized as medium-sized. This chain links TRGV3 with TRGJ1 or TRGJ2. TCRdb offers no J gene call, so here the DNA was matched to germline to obtain one. Germline V gives CDR1 VTNTFY, CDR2 YDVSTARD (reference sequence). V was pared by 0 bases and J by 12 bases, with 8 bases of the junction left unmatched. The CDR3 covers 12 residues. For the CDR3, the DNA is TGTGCCACCTGGGACAGGCGAGATAGGAAACTCTTT. Translating it yields CATWDRRDRKLF.

The sample holds a few counts of this clone. J is TRGJ1 or TRGJ2 and V is TRGV2. TCRdb lists no J gene, so it was determined here by aligning the DNA to germline. The CDR3 contains 14 residues. Germline V gives CDR1 EGSNGY, CDR2 YDSYNSKV. V shed 0 bases, J shed 6 bases, and the junction held 8 bases outside the gene matches. The CDR3, as DNA: TGTGCCACCTGGGACGGGCCGAGGGGTTATAAGAAACTCTTT. It translates to CATWDGPRGYKKLF.

By frequency in the sample, this clone is medium-sized. The chain uses TRGV9 and TRGJP. No J gene is reported in TCRdb; it was inferred here by comparing the DNA with germline. The J segment lost 5 bases and the V segment lost 0 bases, leaving 7 bases of the junction unmatched. This CDR3 is 18 amino acids long. Germline V gene data show CDR1 as GITISATS and CDR2 as ISYDGTV (reference sequence). The CDR3 region is CALWEVRVEELGKKIKVF. DNA of the CDR3: TGTGCCTTGTGGGAGGTGCGAGTGGAAGAGTTGGGCAAAAAAATCAAGGTATTT.

This clone is classed as medium-sized. J is TRGJ1 or TRGJ2 and V is TRGV2. Because TCRdb records no J gene, it was assigned here through a match of the DNA to germline. The CDR3 sequence is 14 residues long. Losses at the gene ends were 0 bases for V and 0 bases for J; bases not matched to a gene: 2. CDR1 is EGSNGY, CDR2 YDSYNSKV, per germline. CDR3 loop: CATWDGSNYYKKLF. CDR3 nucleotide sequence: TGTGCCACCTGGGACGGGTCGAATTATTATAAGAAACTCTTT.

This clone is deemed medium-sized. This chain connects TRGV8 to TRGJ1 or TRGJ2. In the absence of a J gene in TCRdb, the DNA was matched to germline to assign it here. The CDR3 is 14 amino acids. The germline CDR1 and CDR2 sequences are VENAVY and YDSYNSRV. The V and J ends lost 1 base and 6 bases, in that order; junction bases with no gene match: 9. The chain's CDR3 is CATWDSRIFYKKLF. DNA of the CDR3: TGTGCCACCTGGGATAGTAGGATTTTTTATAAGAAACTCTTT.

This clone is termed large. The chain couples TRGV3 to TRGJ1 or TRGJ2. The J gene, missing from TCRdb, was assigned here through DNA to germline matching. With V trimmed by 1 base and J by 3 bases, 9 bases remained unmatched. CDR1 is VTNTFY, CDR2 YDVSTARD, per germline (reference sequence). The CDR3 has 15 amino acids. The chain's CDR3 is CATWDSRGVYYKKLF. In DNA, the CDR3 is TGTGCCACCTGGGACAGCCGGGGAGTTTATTATAAGAAACTCTTT.

In its sample, this clone is large (0.1 to 1%). The rearrangement joins TRGV10 to TRGJP1. The J gene was not available in TCRdb and was assigned here by matching the DNA to germline segments. TRGV10 is flagged as an ORF with uncertain function. The CDR3 covers 14 residues. Trimming took 8 bases from V and 4 from J; bases not matched to a gene: 8. CDR3 DNA: TGTGCTGCGTGGGATTGCGGCACTGGTTGGTTCAAGATATTT. Translation: CAAWDCGTGWFKIF.

Judged by abundance, this clone is medium-sized (0.01 to 0.1%). The V and J genes are TRGV10 and TRGJ1 or TRGJ2. The J gene, left out of TCRdb, was set here by checking the DNA against germline. TRGV10 is known as an ORF, though its function is uncertain. This CDR3 spans 17 amino acids. Trimming took 8 bases from V and 3 from J; bases not matched to a gene: 20. CDR3 nucleotide sequence: TGTGCTGCGTGGCTCCCATCCCACCATCCCACTTATTATAAGAAACTCTTT. Translated, it gives CAAWLPSHHPTYYKKLF.